This TCR beta chain stems from a study of T-cell reconstitution after alpha-beta-depleted transplantation in children (dated by TCRdb to the mid-2010s). About the study as a whole: Using TCR repertoire profiling, the study followed T-cell immune reconstitution in a quantitative way in children after TCRalphabeta/CD19-depleted allogeneic hematopoietic cell transplantation.

As concerns this clonotype: Its cognate antigen has yet to be identified. No much larger clone is present one base from it, and per-base qualities are unavailable.

V loses 2 bases of germline sequence and J loses 0 bases, and the interval between the two ends is 11 bases. CDR1 and CDR2 are read off the germline V gene (reference sequence) as DFQATT and SNEGSKA. Reading from cysteine to phenylalanine, the CDR3 counts 14 amino acids. The kept DNA is CDR3 alone, 42 bases in frame from the first base. The receptor library was made with PCR. For sequencing, an Illumina HiSeq 2500 was employed. Molecular barcoding was employed in the preparation of TCR libraries, with unique molecular identifiers being used to normalize TCRbeta repertoire quantification. TCRdb reworked the public reads: Q25 trimming with fastp, MiXCR clone assembly, productive beta chains retained. Each CDR3 protein appears once, grouped with its most common genes and DNA. For this sample there are 400,000 to 500,000 distinct CDR3 sequences; under 13% appear just once. The ten largest account for nearly 5.5% of the sample.

The source is a human donor who donated a stem cell graft to a child with acute myeloid leukemia. The material sequenced was PBMCs from the stem cell graft donor, taken from the stem cell graft. The sequence is built from TRBV20-1 and TRBJ2-7; the D gene cannot be resolved beyond TRBD1 or TRBD2, each matching 5 bases. The CDR3 amino acid sequence is: CSARFDSGSYEQYF. The DNA sequence is TGCAGTGCTAGATTCGACAGCGGCTCCTACGAGCAGTACTTC.